The text below deals with one T cell receptor beta chain. This record comes from a study of blood T cells in healthy people across ages. Germline-derived CDR1 and CDR2 are LGHDT and YNNKEL (reference sequence). This CDR3 comprises 15 residues. V was clipped by 4 bases and J by 4 bases; unmatched bases: 7. A second PCR of about 6 to 12 cycles used a sample-barcoded 5' primer and a J-beta primer mix. TCRdb re-called the 5' RACE reads with MiXCR, one entry per CDR3 protein. This sample yields about 640,000 distinct CDR3 sequences, of which roughly three fifths are seen a single time; over 35% belongs to the top ten.

V gene TRBV3-1 combines with J gene TRBJ2-5, with 9 positions matching TRBD2. The TCR originated in a man aged 55 to 70 in good health. The material sequenced was blood. The CDR3 loop is CASSRSGGTRETQYF. CDR3 DNA sequence: TGTGCCAGCAGCCGGAGCGGGGGGACCCGAGAGACCCAGTACTTC.